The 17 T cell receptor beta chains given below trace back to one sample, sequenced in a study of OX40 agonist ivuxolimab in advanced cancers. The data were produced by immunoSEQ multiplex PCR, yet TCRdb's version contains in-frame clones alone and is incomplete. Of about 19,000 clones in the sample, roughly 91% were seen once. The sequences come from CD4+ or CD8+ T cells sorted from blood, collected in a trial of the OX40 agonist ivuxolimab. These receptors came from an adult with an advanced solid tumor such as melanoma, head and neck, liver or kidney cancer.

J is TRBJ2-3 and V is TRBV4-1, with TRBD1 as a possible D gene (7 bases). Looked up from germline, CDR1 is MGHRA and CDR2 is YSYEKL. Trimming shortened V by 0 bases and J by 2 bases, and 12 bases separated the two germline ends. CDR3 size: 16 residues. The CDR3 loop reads CASSQEEGAYTDTQYF. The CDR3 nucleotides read TGCGCCAGCAGCCAAGAGGAGGGGGCATACACAGATACGCAGTATTTT.

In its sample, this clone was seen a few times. The CDR3: CASSETDWGLAGINTGELFF. In nucleotides, the CDR3 is TGTGCCAGCAGTGAAACCGATTGGGGACTAGCGGGAATTAACACCGGGGAGCTGTTTTTT. The chain carries TRBV6-4 and TRBJ2-2, with 13 bases lining up with TRBD2. Germline V CDR1 and CDR2: MRHNA, SNTAGT. CDR3 length equals 20 residues. The junction had 12 bases not matched to a gene; V was cut back by 3 bases and J by 2 bases.

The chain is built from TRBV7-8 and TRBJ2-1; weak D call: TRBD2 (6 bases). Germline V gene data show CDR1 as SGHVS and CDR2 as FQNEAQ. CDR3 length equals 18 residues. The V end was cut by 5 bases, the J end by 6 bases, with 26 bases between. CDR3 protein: CASSPRTDRLAIGNEQFF. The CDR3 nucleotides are TGTGCCAGCAGCCCCCGGACGGATCGGCTAGCGATCGGCAATGAGCAGTTCTTC. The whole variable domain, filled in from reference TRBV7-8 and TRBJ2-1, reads GAGVSQSPRYKVAKRGQDVALRCDPISGHVSLFWYQQALGQGPEFLTYFQNEAQLDKSGLPSDRFFAERPEGSVSTLKIQRTQQEDSAVYLCASSPRTDRLAIGNEQFFGPGTRLTVL.

CDR3 protein: CASSLKGNQPQHF. CDR3 sequence (DNA): TGTGCCAGCAGTTTGAAGGGCAATCAGCCCCAGCATTTT. This sequence joins TRBV27 and TRBJ1-5, with D uncertain. The germline V and J ends were trimmed by 3 bases and 2 bases, with 5 bases remaining between them. The CDR3 extends over 13 amino acids. Germline values: CDR1 MNHEY, CDR2 SMNVEV (reference sequence).

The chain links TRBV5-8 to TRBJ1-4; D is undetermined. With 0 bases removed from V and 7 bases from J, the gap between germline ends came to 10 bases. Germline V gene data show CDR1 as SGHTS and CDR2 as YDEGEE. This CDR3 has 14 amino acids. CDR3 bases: TGTGCCAGCAGCTTGGATCAGCGTCGTGAAAAACTGTTTTTT. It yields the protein CASSLDQRREKLFF.

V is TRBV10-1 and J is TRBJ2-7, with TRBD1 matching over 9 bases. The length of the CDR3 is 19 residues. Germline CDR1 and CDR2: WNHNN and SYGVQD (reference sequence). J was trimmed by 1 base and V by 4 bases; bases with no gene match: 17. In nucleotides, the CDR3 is TGCGCCAGCAGTGGCAGGGACAGGGCCCCGGTGGCCAGGTCCTACGAGCAGTACTTC. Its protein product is CASSGRDRAPVARSYEQYF.

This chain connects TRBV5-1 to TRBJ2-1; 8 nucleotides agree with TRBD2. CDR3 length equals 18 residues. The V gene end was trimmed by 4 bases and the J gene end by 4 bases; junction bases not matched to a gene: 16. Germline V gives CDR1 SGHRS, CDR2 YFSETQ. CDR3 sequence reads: CASSQGAPTSESYNEQFF. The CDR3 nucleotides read TGCGCCAGCAGCCAAGGGGCACCGACTAGCGAGTCATACAATGAGCAGTTCTTC.

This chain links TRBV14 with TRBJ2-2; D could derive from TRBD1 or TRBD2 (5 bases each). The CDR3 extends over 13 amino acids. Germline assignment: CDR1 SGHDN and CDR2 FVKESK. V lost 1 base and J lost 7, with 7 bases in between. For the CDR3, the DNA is TGTGCCAGCAGCCAAGTGGGGGTCGGGGAGCTGTTTTTT. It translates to CASSQVGVGELFF.

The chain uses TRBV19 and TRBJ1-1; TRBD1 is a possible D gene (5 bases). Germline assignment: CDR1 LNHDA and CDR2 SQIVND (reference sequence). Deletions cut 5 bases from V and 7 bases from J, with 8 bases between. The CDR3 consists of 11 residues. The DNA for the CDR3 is TGTGCCAGTAGTGCCCAGGGTGAAGCTTTCTTT. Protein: CASSAQGEAFF.

CDR3 in DNA: TGTGCCAGTAGTCCCCGACAGGGAGACTATGGCTACACCTTC. As protein: CASSPRQGDYGYTF. The chain couples TRBV19 to TRBJ1-2, with 7 bases aligning to TRBD1. From germline, CDR1 is LNHDA and CDR2 SQIVND (reference sequence). With V trimmed by 5 bases and J by 3 bases, 6 bases remained unmatched. This CDR3 comprises 14 residues.

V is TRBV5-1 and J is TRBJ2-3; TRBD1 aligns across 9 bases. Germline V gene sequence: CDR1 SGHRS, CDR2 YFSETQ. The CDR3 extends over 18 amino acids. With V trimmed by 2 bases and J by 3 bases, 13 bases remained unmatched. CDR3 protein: CASSLTSGTGPITDTQYF. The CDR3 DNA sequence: TGCGCCAGCAGCTTAACTTCTGGGACAGGGCCTATTACAGATACGCAGTATTTT. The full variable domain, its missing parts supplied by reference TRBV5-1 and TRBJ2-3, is KAGVTQTPRYLIKTRGQQVTLSCSPISGHRSVSWYQQTPGQGLQFLFEYFSETQRNKGNFPGRFSGRQFSNSRSEMNVSTLELGDSALYLCASSLTSGTGPITDTQYFGPGTRLTVL.

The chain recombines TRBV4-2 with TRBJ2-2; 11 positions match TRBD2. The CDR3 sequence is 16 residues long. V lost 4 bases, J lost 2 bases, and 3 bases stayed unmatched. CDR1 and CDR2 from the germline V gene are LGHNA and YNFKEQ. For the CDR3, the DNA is TGTGCCAGCAGCCCTCTAGCGGGAGGTAACACCGGGGAGCTGTTTTTT. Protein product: CASSPLAGGNTGELFF.

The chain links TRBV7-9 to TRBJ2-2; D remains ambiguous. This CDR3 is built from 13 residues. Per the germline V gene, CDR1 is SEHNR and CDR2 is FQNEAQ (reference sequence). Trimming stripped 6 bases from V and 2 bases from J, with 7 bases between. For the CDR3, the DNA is TGTGCCAGCAGTAGTAGCAACACCGGGGAGCTGTTTTTT. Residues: CASSSSNTGELFF.

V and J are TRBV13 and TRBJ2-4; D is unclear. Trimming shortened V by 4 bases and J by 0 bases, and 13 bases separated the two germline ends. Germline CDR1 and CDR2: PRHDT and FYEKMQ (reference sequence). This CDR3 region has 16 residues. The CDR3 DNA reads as TGTGCCAGCAGCTACGGGTCTATGGGAGCCAAAAACATTCAGTACTTC. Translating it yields CASSYGSMGAKNIQYF.

CDR3 nucleotides: TGTGCCAGCAGTTACTCGAACGAGCAGTACTTC. Translated: CASSYSNEQYF. This sequence joins TRBV6-5 and TRBJ2-7; D uncertain. Germline V gene sequence: CDR1 MNHEY, CDR2 SVGAGI. CDR3 size: 11 residues. V dropped 0 bases and J dropped 5 bases, with 2 bases sitting between them.

The CDR3 bases are TGCGCCAGCAGCCAGGGGACTAGCGGGAGCCGTGAGCAGTTCTTC. Amino acids: CASSQGTSGSREQFF. This sequence joins TRBV4-3 and TRBJ2-1, with 14 bases fitting TRBD2. Germline-derived CDR1 and CDR2 are LGHNA and YSLEER. V trimming: 3 bases; J trimming: 9 bases; junction bases outside the gene matches: 4. This CDR3 is built from 15 residues.

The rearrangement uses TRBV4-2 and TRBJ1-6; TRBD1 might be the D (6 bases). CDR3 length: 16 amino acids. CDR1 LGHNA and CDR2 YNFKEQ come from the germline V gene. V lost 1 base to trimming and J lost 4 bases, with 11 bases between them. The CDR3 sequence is CASSQALTGYNSPLHF. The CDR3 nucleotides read TGTGCCAGCAGCCAAGCCTTGACAGGATATAATTCACCCCTCCACTTT.